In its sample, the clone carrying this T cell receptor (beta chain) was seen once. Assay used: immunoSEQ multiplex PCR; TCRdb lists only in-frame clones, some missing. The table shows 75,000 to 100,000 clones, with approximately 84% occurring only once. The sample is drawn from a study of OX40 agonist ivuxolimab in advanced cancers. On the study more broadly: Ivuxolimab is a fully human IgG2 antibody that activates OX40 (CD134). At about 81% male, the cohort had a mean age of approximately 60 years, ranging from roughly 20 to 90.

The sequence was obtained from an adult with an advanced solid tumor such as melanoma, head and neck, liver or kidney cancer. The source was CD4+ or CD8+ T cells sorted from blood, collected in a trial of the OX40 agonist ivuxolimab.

The chain's CDR3 is CATSRDGQHSYEQYF. The CDR3 DNA sequence: TGTGCCACCAGCAGAGATGGACAGCACTCCTACGAGCAGTACTTC. The chain recombines TRBV15 with TRBJ2-7, with D tentatively TRBD1 (6 bases). The germline CDR1 and CDR2 sequences are LNHNV and YYDKDF (reference sequence). Trimming cost V 0 bases and J 0 bases, with 9 bases left between them. The CDR3 totals 15 residues.